This TCR beta chain was captured by sequencing in a study of cytomegalovirus exposure and HLA in healthy donors. General study results and limits: The classifier was said to identify cytomegalovirus status with high specificity and sensitivity. Of the V segments, some could not be distinguished, including TRBV6-2 and TRBV6-3, and were excluded.

For this clone: Its antigen is unknown.

Looked up from germline, CDR1 is SGHRS and CDR2 is YFSETQ. V lost 2 bases and J lost 2; bases outside the gene matches: 5. The CDR3 is 15 amino acids. Donors in the study were healthy people who gave bone marrow. In nominal health when sampled, donors likely had unrecorded immune exposures nonetheless. 13 Jbeta primers and 60 Vbeta primers were used for the PCR. Sequencing was performed with immunoSEQ multiplex PCR; in TCRdb, only in-frame clones are kept and a portion is missing. The repertoire holds about 150,000 clones, with roughly three quarters as singletons. This chain uses TRBV5-1 with TRBJ1-1; 8 bases are shared with TRBD1. This receptor was obtained from a male donor in good health and CMV-seronegative. The sequenced sample was PBMCs. CDR3 sequence (DNA): TGCGCCAGCAGCTTCACGACAGGGGTCAACACTGAAGCTTTCTTT. Its translation: CASSFTTGVNTEAFF.